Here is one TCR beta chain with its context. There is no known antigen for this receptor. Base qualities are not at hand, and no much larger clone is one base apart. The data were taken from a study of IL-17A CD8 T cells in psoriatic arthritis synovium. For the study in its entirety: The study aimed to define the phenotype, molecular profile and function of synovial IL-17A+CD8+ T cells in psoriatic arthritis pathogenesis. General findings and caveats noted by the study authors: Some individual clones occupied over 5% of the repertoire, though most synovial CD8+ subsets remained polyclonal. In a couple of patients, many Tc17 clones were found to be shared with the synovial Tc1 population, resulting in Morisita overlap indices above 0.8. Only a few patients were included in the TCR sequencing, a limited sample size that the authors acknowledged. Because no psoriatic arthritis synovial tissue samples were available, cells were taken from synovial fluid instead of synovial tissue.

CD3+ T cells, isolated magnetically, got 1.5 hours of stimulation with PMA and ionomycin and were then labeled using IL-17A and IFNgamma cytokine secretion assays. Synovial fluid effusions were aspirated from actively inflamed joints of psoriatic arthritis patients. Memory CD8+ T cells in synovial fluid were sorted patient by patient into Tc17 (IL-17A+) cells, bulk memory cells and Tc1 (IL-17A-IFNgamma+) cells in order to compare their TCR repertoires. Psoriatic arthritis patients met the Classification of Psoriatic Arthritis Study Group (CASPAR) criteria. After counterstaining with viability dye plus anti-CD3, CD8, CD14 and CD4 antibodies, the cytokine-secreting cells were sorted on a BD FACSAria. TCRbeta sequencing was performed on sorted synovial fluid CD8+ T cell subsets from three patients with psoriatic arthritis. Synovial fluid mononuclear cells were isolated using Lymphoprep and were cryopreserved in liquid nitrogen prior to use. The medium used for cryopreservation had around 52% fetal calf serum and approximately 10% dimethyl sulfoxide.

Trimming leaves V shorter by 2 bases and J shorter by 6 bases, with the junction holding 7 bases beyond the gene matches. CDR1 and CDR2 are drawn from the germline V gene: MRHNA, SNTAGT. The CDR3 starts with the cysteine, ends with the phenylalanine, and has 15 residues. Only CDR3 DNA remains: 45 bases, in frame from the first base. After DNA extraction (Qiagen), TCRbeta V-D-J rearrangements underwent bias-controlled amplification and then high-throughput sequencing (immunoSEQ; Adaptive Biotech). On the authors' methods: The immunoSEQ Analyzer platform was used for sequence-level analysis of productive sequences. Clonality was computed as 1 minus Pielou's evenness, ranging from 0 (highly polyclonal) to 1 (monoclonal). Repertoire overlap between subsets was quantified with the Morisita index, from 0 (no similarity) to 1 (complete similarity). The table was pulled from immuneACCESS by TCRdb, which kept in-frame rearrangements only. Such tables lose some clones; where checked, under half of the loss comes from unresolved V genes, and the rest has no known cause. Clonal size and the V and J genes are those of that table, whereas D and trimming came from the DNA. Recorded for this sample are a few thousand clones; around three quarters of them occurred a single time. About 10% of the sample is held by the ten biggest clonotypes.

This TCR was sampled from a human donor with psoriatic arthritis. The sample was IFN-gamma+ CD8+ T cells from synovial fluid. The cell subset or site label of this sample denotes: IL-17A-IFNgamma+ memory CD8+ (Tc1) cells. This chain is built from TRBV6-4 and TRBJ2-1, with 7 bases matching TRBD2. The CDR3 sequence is CASSDNSGFLNEQFF. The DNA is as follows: TGTGCCAGCAGTGACAATAGCGGGTTTCTCAATGAGCAGTTCTTC.